This T cell receptor beta chain was retrieved from a study of monozygotic twins with inflammatory bowel disease. Findings and caveats of the study: Using the inverse Simpson index, IBD patients had lower TCRbeta diversity than healthy co-twins.

TCRdb reanalyzed the 5' RACE reads and collapses them to one entry per CDR3 protein, without DNA. The listing contains 150,000 or so distinct CDR3 sequences. The germline V gene has CDR1 MNHEY and CDR2 SVGEGT. CDR3 length: 12 amino acids. Whole-blood total RNA was extracted without T cell sorting. Concerning this clonotype itself: Its antigen is unidentified.

The V and J genes are TRBV6-2 or TRBV6-3 and TRBJ2-3. The source material was blood. This clonotype was sampled from a human donor with ulcerative colitis or Crohn's disease, or a healthy co-twin of an affected twin (not recorded which). The CDR3 spells CASSYLTDTQYF.